This T cell receptor beta chain came from a study of blood T cell repertoires in COVID-19. Study details: Donors in the United States, Italy and Spain gave samples during acute or convalescent COVID-19. PBMCs, B-cell-depleted T cells, or T cells were the source of the cDNA or gDNA that made up the material.

This CDR3 contains 17 residues. Germline V CDR1 and CDR2: MNHNS, SASEGT. V gave up 2 bases and J gave up 1 base, with 12 bases separating them. In the source study's methods: By means of reference gene primer amplification, nucleated cell counts were estimated. This table comes from immunoSEQ multiplex PCR, and its TCRdb copy is limited to in-frame clones, with some not included. The V and J calls and clone size are taken from that table; D and trimming were inferred from the DNA. The table records 120,000 to 150,000 clones, roughly 80% of them present only once. The sequence came from a man over 45 with acute or convalescent COVID-19. The rearrangement joins TRBV6-1 to TRBJ1-6; D is ambiguous. Sample: peripheral blood. Here the CDR3 DNA reads TGTGCCAGCAGTGAATATTTGTCGGGGTCCTATAATTCACCCCTCCACTTT. The encoded protein is CASSEYLSGSYNSPLHF.